This paragraph reports one T cell receptor beta chain. Study processing details: By means of reference gene primer amplification, nucleated cell counts were estimated. TCRdb's table, derived via immunoSEQ multiplex PCR, lists solely in-frame clones and lacks some. V, J and clone size derive from that table, while D and trimming were established from the DNA sequence. The sample lists roughly 290,000 clones, around 89% occurring once. This record belongs to a study of blood T cell repertoires in COVID-19. Study as a whole: From the United States, Italy and Spain came samples of acute and convalescent COVID-19. Sources were T cells, B-cell-depleted T cells, or PBMCs; the material itself was cDNA or gDNA.

Trimming took off 7 bases at V and 6 bases at J, with 12 bases between the two ends. This CDR3 has 13 residues. From germline, CDR1 is MDHEN and CDR2 SYDVKM. The sequence derives from a man aged 25-45 years with acute or convalescent COVID-19. The sequencing input was peripheral blood. The genes are TRBV28 and TRBJ2-2; a possible D gene is TRBD1 (5 bases). CDR3 in amino acids: CASTLTGAGELFF. The CDR3 bases are TGTGCCAGCACACTCACAGGCGCCGGGGAGCTGTTTTTT.